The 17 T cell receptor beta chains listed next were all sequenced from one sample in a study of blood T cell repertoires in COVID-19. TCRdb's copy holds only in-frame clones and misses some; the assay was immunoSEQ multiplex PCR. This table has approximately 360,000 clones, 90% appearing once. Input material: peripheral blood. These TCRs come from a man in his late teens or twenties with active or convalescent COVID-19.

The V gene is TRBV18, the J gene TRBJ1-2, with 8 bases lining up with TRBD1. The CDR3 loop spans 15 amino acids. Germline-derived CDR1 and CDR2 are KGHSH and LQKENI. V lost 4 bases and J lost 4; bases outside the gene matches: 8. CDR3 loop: CASSHPGTGLYGYTF. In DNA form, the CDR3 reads TGTGCCAGCTCACACCCCGGGACAGGACTCTATGGCTACACCTTC.

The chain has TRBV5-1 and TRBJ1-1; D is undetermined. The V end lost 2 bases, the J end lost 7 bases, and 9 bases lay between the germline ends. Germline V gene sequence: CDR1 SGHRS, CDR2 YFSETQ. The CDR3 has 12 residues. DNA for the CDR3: TGCGCCAGCAGCTTTTCGGGGAATGAAGCTTTCTTT. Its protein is CASSFSGNEAFF.

CDR3 bases: TGTGCCAGCAGTACAAACCCCGGGACAGGGGAACAGCCCCAGCATTTT. As protein: CASSTNPGTGEQPQHF. The chain combines TRBV28 with TRBJ1-5, with 10 bases aligning to TRBD1. Germline-derived CDR1 and CDR2 are MDHEN and SYDVKM. There are 16 residues in the CDR3. V trimming: 5 bases; J trimming: 7 bases; junction bases outside the gene matches: 11.

CDR3 loop: CATNERGQLFGAFF. The CDR3 bases are TGTGCCACCAATGAACGCGGTCAATTATTTGGAGCTTTCTTT. The V gene is TRBV6-1, the J gene TRBJ1-1; D gene ambiguous. The CDR3 spans 14 residues. V gave up 10 bases and J gave up 10 bases, with 25 bases separating them. Germline lookup yields CDR1 MNHNS and CDR2 SASEGT.

CDR3 nucleotide sequence: TGTGCCAGCAGCTTGGGGGCAGGGTTCTACGAGCAGTACTTC. Protein product: CASSLGAGFYEQYF. The chain uses TRBV5-4 and TRBJ2-7; D is perhaps TRBD1 (5 bases). V lost 0 bases and J lost 3, with 10 bases in between. The germline V gene encodes CDR1 SGHNT and CDR2 YYREEE (reference sequence). The CDR3 contains 14 residues.

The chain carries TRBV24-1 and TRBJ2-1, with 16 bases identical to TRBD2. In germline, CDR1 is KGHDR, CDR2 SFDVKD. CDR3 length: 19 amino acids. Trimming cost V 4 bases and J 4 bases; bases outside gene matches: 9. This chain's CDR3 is CATSDATGTSGRAYNEQFF. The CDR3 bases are TGTGCCACCAGTGACGCCACTGGGACTAGCGGGAGGGCGTACAATGAGCAGTTCTTC.

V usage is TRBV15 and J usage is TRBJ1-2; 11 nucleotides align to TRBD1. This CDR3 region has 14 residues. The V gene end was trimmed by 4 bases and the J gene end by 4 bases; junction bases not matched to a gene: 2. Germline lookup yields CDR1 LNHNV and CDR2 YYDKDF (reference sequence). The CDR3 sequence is CATSTGTGGYGYTF. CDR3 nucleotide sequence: TGTGCCACCAGCACAGGGACAGGGGGCTATGGCTACACCTTC.

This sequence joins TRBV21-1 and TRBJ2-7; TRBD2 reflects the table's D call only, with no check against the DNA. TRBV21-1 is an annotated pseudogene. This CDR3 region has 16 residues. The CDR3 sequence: CASSKPIGLAAYEQYF. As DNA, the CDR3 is TGTGCCAGCAGCAAACCTATTGGACTAGCGGCCTACGAGCAGTACTTC.

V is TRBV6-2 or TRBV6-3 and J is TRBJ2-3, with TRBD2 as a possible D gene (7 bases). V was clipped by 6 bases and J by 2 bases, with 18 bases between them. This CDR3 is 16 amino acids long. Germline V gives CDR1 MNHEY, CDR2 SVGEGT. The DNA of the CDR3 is TGTGCCAGCAGCCTCGGTGCGGGGGACATCACAGATACGCAGTATTTT. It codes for CASSLGAGDITDTQYF.

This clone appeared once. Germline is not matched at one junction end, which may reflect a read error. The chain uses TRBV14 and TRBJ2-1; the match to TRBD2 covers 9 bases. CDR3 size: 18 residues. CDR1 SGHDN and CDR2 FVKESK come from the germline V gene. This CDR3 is CASSHRRIAGASSNEQFF. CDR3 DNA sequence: TGTGCCAGCAGCCACCGGAGAATAGCGGGAGCCTCCTCCAATGAGCAGTTCTTC. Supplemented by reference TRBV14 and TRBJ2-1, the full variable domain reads EAGVTQFPSHSVIEKGQTVTLRCDPISGHDNLYWYRRVMGKEIKFLLHFVKESKQDESGMPNNRFLAERTGGTYSTLKVQPAELEDSGVYFCASSHRRIAGASSNEQFFGPGTRLTVL.

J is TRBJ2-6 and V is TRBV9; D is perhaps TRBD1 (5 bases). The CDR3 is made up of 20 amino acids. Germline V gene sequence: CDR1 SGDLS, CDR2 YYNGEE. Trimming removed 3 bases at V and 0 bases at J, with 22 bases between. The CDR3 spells CASSAQEMAGYTSGANVLTF. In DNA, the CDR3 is TGTGCCAGCAGCGCACAGGAAATGGCAGGCTACACCTCTGGGGCCAACGTCCTGACTTTC.

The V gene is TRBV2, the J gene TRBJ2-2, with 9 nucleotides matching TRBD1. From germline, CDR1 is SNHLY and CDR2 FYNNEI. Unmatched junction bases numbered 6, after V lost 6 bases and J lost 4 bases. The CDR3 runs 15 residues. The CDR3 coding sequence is TGTGCCAGCAGCGTGGGACAGGGTGGCACCGGGGAGCTGTTTTTT. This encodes CASSVGQGGTGELFF.

This CDR3 is CASSEQGTLWDTQYF. The CDR3 bases are TGTGCCAGCAGCGAACAGGGCACCCTCTGGGATACGCAGTATTTT. The chain is built from TRBV3-1 (or the pseudogene TRBV3-2) and TRBJ2-3; D is possibly TRBD1 (6 bases). This CDR3 is 15 amino acids long. The ends were cut back, 5 bases at V and 6 bases at J, with 18 bases in the middle. Germline V gene data show CDR1 as LGHDT and CDR2 as YNNKEL (reference sequence).

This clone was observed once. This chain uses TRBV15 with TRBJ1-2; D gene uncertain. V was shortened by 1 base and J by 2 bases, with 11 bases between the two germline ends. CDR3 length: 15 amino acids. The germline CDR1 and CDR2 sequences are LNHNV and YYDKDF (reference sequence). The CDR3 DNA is TGTGCCACCAGCAGAGCATTAAGCTTAAACTATGGCTACACCTTC. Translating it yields CATSRALSLNYGYTF.

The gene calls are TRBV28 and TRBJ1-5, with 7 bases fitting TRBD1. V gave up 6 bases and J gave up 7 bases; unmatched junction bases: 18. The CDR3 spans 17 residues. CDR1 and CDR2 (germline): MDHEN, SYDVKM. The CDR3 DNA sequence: TGTGCCAGCAGCCCCCCGGGACAGTGGGGGGTTGGCCAGCCCCAGCATTTT. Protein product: CASSPPGQWGVGQPQHF. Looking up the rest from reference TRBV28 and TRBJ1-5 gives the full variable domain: DVKVTQSSRYLVKRTGEKVFLECVQDMDHENMFWYRQDPGLGLRLIYFSYDVKMKEKGDIPEGYSVSREKKERFSLILESASTNQTSMYLCASSPPGQWGVGQPQHFGDGTRLSIL.

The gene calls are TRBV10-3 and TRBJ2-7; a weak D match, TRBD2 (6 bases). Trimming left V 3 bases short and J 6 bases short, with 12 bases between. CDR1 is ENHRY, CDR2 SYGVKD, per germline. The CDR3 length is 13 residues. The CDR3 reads CAISDTGRSEQYF. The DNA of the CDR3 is TGTGCCATCAGTGATACCGGGAGAAGCGAGCAGTACTTC.

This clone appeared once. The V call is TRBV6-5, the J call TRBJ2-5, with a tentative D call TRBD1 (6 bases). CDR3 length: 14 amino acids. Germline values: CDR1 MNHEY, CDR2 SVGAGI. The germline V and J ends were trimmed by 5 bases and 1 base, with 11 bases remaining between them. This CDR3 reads CASSPTGFQETQYF. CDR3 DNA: TGTGCCAGCAGTCCTACAGGGTTCCAAGAGACCCAGTACTTC.